Listed below are T cell receptor beta chains from one sample, sequenced in a study of T-cell memory formation after mild COVID-19. TCRdb independently ran MiXCR on the 5' RACE reads; one entry per CDR3 protein. In the table there are around 250,000 distinct CDR3 sequences, roughly 15% of which are singletons. Input material: PBMCs or a T cell subset sorted from them (not recorded which). The receptor source for this set is a man aged 18 to 30 who had mild COVID-19 (a few samples of this study predate the infection). Cell type and time point are not known. Both conserved end residues are part of each CDR3. The order of the fields is D gene, CDR3 length, V gene, J gene, clone size, CDR3 protein, CDR3 DNA. D genes are given only for firm matches. Only part of the rows carry a size: once, few, many, or a class if the clone is expanded.

d_gene: .; len: 13; v_gene: TRBV20-1; j_gene: TRBJ2-7; abundance: few; CDR3aa: CSARLAGSYEQYF; CDR3nt: TGCAGTGCTAGACTGGCCGGGTCCTACGAGCAGTACTTC
d_gene: .; len: 14; v_gene: TRBV7-2; j_gene: TRBJ2-5; abundance: once; CDR3aa: CASRSGIRGETQYF; CDR3nt: TGTGCCAGCAGATCGGGAATTAGGGGGGAGACCCAGTACTTC
d_gene: .; len: 14; v_gene: TRBV7-9; j_gene: TRBJ2-2; abundance: .; CDR3aa: CASRFRANTGELFF; CDR3nt: TGTGCCAGCAGATTCAGGGCGAACACCGGGGAGCTGTTTTTT
d_gene: TRBD1; len: 14; v_gene: TRBV11-2; j_gene: TRBJ1-2; abundance: .; CDR3aa: CASSADRGHYGYTF; CDR3nt: TGTGCCAGCAGCGCGGACAGGGGCCACTATGGCTACACCTTC
d_gene: .; len: 15; v_gene: TRBV5-5; j_gene: TRBJ1-1; abundance: few; CDR3aa: CASSLVRVMNTEAFF; CDR3nt: TGTGCCAGCAGCTTGGTGCGGGTCATGAACACTGAAGCTTTCTTT
d_gene: .; len: 11; v_gene: TRBV7-2; j_gene: TRBJ2-7; abundance: few; CDR3aa: CASRGQSEQYF; CDR3nt: TGTGCCAGCAGAGGACAAAGCGAGCAGTACTTC
d_gene: .; len: 12; v_gene: TRBV5-6; j_gene: TRBJ1-1; abundance: .; CDR3aa: CASYLGGTEAFF; CDR3nt: TGTGCCAGCTATTTGGGGGGCACTGAAGCTTTCTTT
d_gene: .; len: 15; v_gene: TRBV20-1; j_gene: TRBJ2-1; abundance: few; CDR3aa: CSARRRALPYNEQFF; CDR3nt: TGCAGTGCTAGAAGACGGGCCTTACCTTACAATGAGCAGTTCTTC
d_gene: .; len: 18; v_gene: TRBV3-1; j_gene: TRBJ2-1; abundance: few; CDR3aa: CASSQGYPTATSYNEQFF; CDR3nt: TGTGCCAGCAGCCAAGGCTATCCGACAGCTACCTCCTACAATGAGCAGTTCTTC
d_gene: .; len: 12; v_gene: TRBV2; j_gene: TRBJ1-1; abundance: few; CDR3aa: CASSLAGPTAFF; CDR3nt: TGTGCCAGCAGCCTTGCCGGGCCCACAGCTTTCTTT
d_gene: TRBD1; len: 16; v_gene: TRBV5-5; j_gene: TRBJ2-2; abundance: many; CDR3aa: CASSTVGQGTPGELFF; CDR3nt: TGTGCCAGCAGCACGGTGGGACAGGGAACGCCCGGGGAGCTGTTTTTT
d_gene: .; len: 12; v_gene: TRBV18; j_gene: TRBJ2-3; abundance: many; CDR3aa: CASSQNPDTQYF; CDR3nt: TGTGCCAGCTCGCAAAATCCAGATACGCAGTATTTT
d_gene: .; len: 15; v_gene: TRBV18; j_gene: TRBJ2-5; abundance: many; CDR3aa: CASSPPDTGGETQYF; CDR3nt: TGTGCCAGCTCACCACCCGATACCGGTGGGGAGACCCAGTACTTC
d_gene: TRBD1; len: 15; v_gene: TRBV5-1; j_gene: TRBJ1-1; abundance: many; CDR3aa: CASSRAGGMNTEAFF; CDR3nt: TGCGCCAGCAGCCGCGCAGGGGGTATGAACACTGAAGCTTTCTTT
d_gene: .; len: 14; v_gene: TRBV7-3; j_gene: TRBJ2-2; abundance: few; CDR3aa: CASTETGNTGELFF; CDR3nt: TGTGCCAGCACCGAGACAGGGAACACCGGGGAGCTGTTTTTT
d_gene: TRBD1; len: 14; v_gene: TRBV5-4; j_gene: TRBJ2-4; abundance: .; CDR3aa: CASSPGQGANIQYF; CDR3nt: TGTGCCAGCAGCCCCGGACAGGGGGCGAACATTCAGTACTTC
d_gene: .; len: 14; v_gene: TRBV11-2; j_gene: TRBJ2-3; abundance: few; CDR3aa: CASSLVIRPDTQYF; CDR3nt: TGTGCCAGCAGCTTAGTAATCAGACCAGATACGCAGTATTTT
d_gene: .; len: 11; v_gene: TRBV12-3/TRBV12-4; j_gene: TRBJ1-1; abundance: few; CDR3aa: CASSFSAEAFF; CDR3nt: TGTGCCAGCAGTTTCAGCGCTGAAGCTTTCTTT
d_gene: .; len: 15; v_gene: TRBV4-1; j_gene: TRBJ2-1; abundance: .; CDR3aa: CASSQAGGRRAEQFF; CDR3nt: TGCGCCAGCAGCCAAGCGGGGGGCCGCCGTGCTGAGCAGTTCTTC
d_gene: .; len: 15; v_gene: TRBV4-2; j_gene: TRBJ1-2; abundance: .; CDR3aa: CASSQAEGVGYGYTF; CDR3nt: TGTGCCAGCAGCCAAGCCGAGGGTGTGGGCTATGGCTACACCTTC
d_gene: .; len: 15; v_gene: TRBV20-1; j_gene: TRBJ2-1; abundance: .; CDR3aa: CSAREMGGSYNEQFF; CDR3nt: TGCAGTGCTAGAGAAATGGGCGGGTCCTACAATGAGCAGTTCTTC
d_gene: TRBD1; len: 15; v_gene: TRBV9; j_gene: TRBJ2-5; abundance: .; CDR3aa: CASSVGQVYQETQYF; CDR3nt: TGTGCCAGCAGCGTGGGACAGGTGTACCAAGAGACCCAGTACTTC
d_gene: .; len: 14; v_gene: TRBV6-5; j_gene: TRBJ1-3; abundance: .; CDR3aa: CASSYLHSGNTIYF; CDR3nt: TGTGCCAGCAGTTACCTCCACTCTGGAAACACCATATATTTT
d_gene: TRBD1; len: 16; v_gene: TRBV6-5; j_gene: TRBJ1-6; abundance: .; CDR3aa: CASSYRGTGDNSPLHF; CDR3nt: TGTGCCAGCAGTTACCGCGGGACAGGAGATAATTCACCCCTCCACTTT
d_gene: .; len: 14; v_gene: TRBV5-1; j_gene: TRBJ1-4; abundance: few; CDR3aa: CASSLESGREKLFF; CDR3nt: TGCGCCAGCAGCTTGGAGTCAGGGAGGGAAAAACTGTTTTTT
d_gene: TRBD1; len: 15; v_gene: TRBV20-1; j_gene: TRBJ2-2; abundance: .; CDR3aa: CSAALQGASFGELFF; CDR3nt: TGCAGTGCTGCCTTACAGGGGGCCAGCTTCGGGGAGCTGTTTTTT
d_gene: TRBD1; len: 13; v_gene: TRBV20-1; j_gene: TRBJ1-2; abundance: .; CDR3aa: CSAAQGAFYGYTF; CDR3nt: TGCAGTGCTGCACAGGGGGCGTTCTATGGCTACACCTTC
d_gene: .; len: 13; v_gene: TRBV6-5; j_gene: TRBJ2-7; abundance: many; CDR3aa: CASSYRESYEQYF; CDR3nt: TGTGCCAGCAGTTACCGGGAAAGCTACGAGCAGTACTTC
d_gene: .; len: 14; v_gene: TRBV18; j_gene: TRBJ2-1; abundance: .; CDR3aa: CASSPKDRHGEQFF; CDR3nt: TGTGCCAGCTCACCAAAGGACAGACACGGTGAGCAGTTCTTC
d_gene: .; len: 14; v_gene: TRBV3-1; j_gene: TRBJ1-1; abundance: many; CDR3aa: CASSPRRVGTEAFF; CDR3nt: TGTGCCAGCAGCCCACGGCGGGTAGGAACTGAAGCTTTCTTT
d_gene: TRBD2; len: 15; v_gene: TRBV6-5; j_gene: TRBJ2-3; abundance: few; CDR3aa: CASSPWTSATDTQYF; CDR3nt: TGTGCCAGCAGTCCCTGGACTAGCGCCACAGATACGCAGTATTTT
d_gene: .; len: 15; v_gene: TRBV20-1; j_gene: TRBJ2-7; abundance: few; CDR3aa: CSARDPQGSSYEQYF; CDR3nt: TGCAGTGCTAGAGATCCCCAGGGAAGCTCCTACGAGCAGTACTTC
d_gene: .; len: 12; v_gene: TRBV30; j_gene: TRBJ2-5; abundance: .; CDR3aa: CAWSAGAETQYF; CDR3nt: TGTGCCTGGAGTGCCGGGGCGGAGACCCAGTACTTC
d_gene: .; len: 15; v_gene: TRBV5-1; j_gene: TRBJ2-1; abundance: many; CDR3aa: CASSLKRTGRAEQFF; CDR3nt: TGCGCCAGCAGCTTGAAGAGGACGGGGCGGGCTGAGCAGTTCTTC
d_gene: .; len: 14; v_gene: TRBV19; j_gene: TRBJ1-1; abundance: .; CDR3aa: CASSPLKGNTEAFF; CDR3nt: TGTGCCAGTAGTCCCCTGAAGGGTAACACTGAAGCTTTCTTT
d_gene: .; len: 16; v_gene: TRBV6-6; j_gene: TRBJ1-1; abundance: few; CDR3aa: CASSYSKGVMNTEAFF; CDR3nt: TGTGCCAGCAGTTACTCGAAAGGGGTCATGAACACTGAAGCTTTCTTT
d_gene: .; len: 15; v_gene: TRBV6-5; j_gene: TRBJ1-2; abundance: few; CDR3aa: CASSYSLSGSYGYTF; CDR3nt: TGTGCCAGCAGTTACTCGTTGTCGGGCAGCTATGGCTACACCTTC